This paragraph covers one T cell receptor (beta chain) sequence. Profiling relied on immunoSEQ multiplex PCR, and the TCRdb table lists in-frame clones only, not all of them. Of 70,000 or so clones in the sample, 91% are singletons; the top ten hold less than 0.85%. This entry comes from a study of T cell changes during pregnancy in multiple sclerosis. The germline V gene encodes CDR1 SGHAT and CDR2 FQNNGV. The CDR3 consists of 16 residues. Germline trimming cut 0 bases from V and 5 bases from J; bases unmatched to any gene: 7. The chain has TRBV11-2 and TRBJ2-5; TRBD1 agrees at 9 bases. The clonotype was recovered from a female donor in good health, enrolled as a control in a pregnancy study. The sample was peripheral blood, taken in the third trimester of pregnancy. DNA of the CDR3: TGTGCCAGCAGCTTAGATGCGGGACAGGGAGGGGAGACCCAGTACTTC. It codes for CASSLDAGQGGETQYF.